In this sample, the clone carrying this T cell receptor beta chain turned up once. As handled by the study authors: Estimated nucleated cell counts came from reference gene primer amplification. Assay: immunoSEQ multiplex PCR; the TCRdb copy retains only in-frame clones and omits some. V and J calls and clone size are copied from that table; D and trimming were computed from the DNA. The sample lists 150,000 to 200,000 clones; around nine tenths were seen once. This specimen comes from a study of blood T cell repertoires in COVID-19. The V gene end was trimmed by 6 bases and the J gene end by 3 bases; junction bases not matched to a gene: 6. The CDR3 runs 14 residues. Germline-derived CDR1 and CDR2 are MNHEY and SMNVEV (reference sequence).

Sequencing was done on a sample of peripheral blood. The sequence was obtained from a man in his fifties with acute or convalescent COVID-19. The V and J genes are TRBV27 and TRBJ2-7, with TRBD1 identical over 9 bases. Here the CDR3 reads CASRATGGYYEQYF. The CDR3 bases are TGTGCCAGCAGGGCGACAGGGGGATACTACGAGCAGTACTTC.